This is a list of T cell receptor beta chains from one sample in a study of shared clonotypes between healthy human individuals. Clones were read by immunoSEQ multiplex PCR, and TCRdb kept only the in-frame ones, dropping some. The sample carries around 2.1 million clones, approximately 96% recorded once. Sequencing was performed on naive CD4+ T cells sorted from blood. These receptors originate from a man between 18 and 29 years old in good health. CDR3s include the opening cysteine and the closing phenylalanine or tryptophan. Each record gives: V gene, D gene, J gene, clone size, CDR3 DNA, CDR3 protein. A D gene is named only where the DNA matches it firmly. Clone sizes are given selectively: once, few, many, or a class where the clone is expanded.

>TRBV5-1|TRBD2|TRBJ2-3|NA
TGCGCCAGCAGCCCGGGACTAGCGACAGATACGCAGTATTTT
CASSPGLATDTQYF
>TRBV30|TRBD1|TRBJ2-1|NA
TGTGCCTGGAAGGGACAGGGGGCCAGCTCCTACAATGAGCAGTTCTTC
CAWKGQGASSYNEQFF
>TRBV2|NA|TRBJ2-3|once
TGTGCCAGCAAGGCGCTAGCGTCGGTGGCAGATACGCAGTATTTT
CASKALASVADTQYF
>TRBV30|TRBD1|TRBJ1-1|NA
TGTGCCTGGAGCACGGACAGGGGCACTGAAGCTTTCTTT
CAWSTDRGTEAFF
>TRBV28|NA|TRBJ1-2|NA
TGTGCCAGCAGCCGAAATAGGGGGACGACTAACTATGGCTACACCTTC
CASSRNRGTTNYGYTF
>TRBV30|NA|TRBJ2-7|NA
TGTGCCTGGAGCGTAAGAGTGGGGTACGAGCAGTACTTC
CAWSVRVGYEQYF
>TRBV7-9|NA|TRBJ1-4|NA
TGTGCCAGCAGCTTGGGGGTTTCGGCAACTAATGAAAAACTGTTTTTT
CASSLGVSATNEKLFF
>TRBV19|NA|TRBJ1-5|NA
TGTGCCAGTACCCTCACGGGACAAGTAAATCAGCCCCAGCATTTT
CASTLTGQVNQPQHF
>TRBV30|NA|TRBJ2-1|NA
TGTGCCTGGAGTGTTCTACAGGGGAGGCGGGAGCAGTTCTTC
CAWSVLQGRREQFF
>TRBV19|TRBD2|TRBJ2-1|NA
TGTGCCAGTAGTCTGGCGGGAGGCAACAATGAGCAGTTCTTC
CASSLAGGNNEQFF
>TRBV18|NA|TRBJ2-2|NA
TGTGCCAGCTCACCCCGGACTGAATACGGGGAGCTGTTTTTT
CASSPRTEYGELFF
>TRBV6-4|NA|TRBJ1-5|NA
TGTGCCAGCGCCCGGGATGCCTATAGCAATCAGCCCCAGCATTTT
CASARDAYSNQPQHF
>TRBV5-6|TRBD1|TRBJ2-2|NA
TGTGCCAGCAGCCCACGAACAGGGGCTTTTTACACCGGGGAGCTGTTTTTT
CASSPRTGAFYTGELFF
>TRBV4-3|NA|TRBJ2-2|once
TGCGCCAGCAGCCAAGAAGGCCGGATCGCGAACACCGGGGAGCTGTTTTTT
CASSQEGRIANTGELFF
>TRBV6-5|TRBD2|TRBJ2-1|NA
TGTGCCAGCAGTCCTTGGGGGGGAGTTGGAAATGAGCAGTTCTTC
CASSPWGGVGNEQFF
>TRBV2|NA|TRBJ1-3|NA
TGTGCCAGCAGTTCAGGACACTCTGGAAACACCATATATTTT
CASSSGHSGNTIYF
>TRBV19|NA|TRBJ1-5|NA
TGTGCCAGTAGGAGTGGCGGCAACCTTCATAGCAATCAGCCCCAGCATTTT
CASRSGGNLHSNQPQHF
>TRBV4-1|NA|TRBJ1-3|NA
TGCGCCAGCAGTCGTACAGGTATCTCTGGAAACACCATATATTTT
CASSRTGISGNTIYF
>TRBV2|TRBD2|TRBJ2-7|once
TGTGCCAGCATTCAGCGGGAGGGCCTGAGATTGTACGAGCAGTACTTC
CASIQREGLRLYEQYF
>TRBV18|NA|TRBJ2-3|NA
TGTGCCAGCTCACTCCCCCGGTCAGGGTTGACAGATACGCAGTATTTT
CASSLPRSGLTDTQYF
>TRBV6-5|NA|TRBJ1-3|NA
TGTGCCAGCAGTTATGGCGGCCCCGGAGGAAACACCATATATTTT
CASSYGGPGGNTIYF
>TRBV18|TRBD1|TRBJ1-3|NA
TGTGCCAGCTCACCCGCCAGGACAGGGGTACCCTCTGAGGGCACCATATATTTT
CASSPARTGVPSEGTIYF
>TRBV6-4|NA|TRBJ1-2|NA
TGTGCCAGCAGTGGGTCGGGAGGAGGCTACACCTTC
CASSGSGGGYTF
>TRBV6-6|NA|TRBJ2-7|NA
TGTGCCAGCGACCAACAGGGATCCTACGAGCAGTACTTC
CASDQQGSYEQYF
>TRBV10-3|NA|TRBJ2-2|NA
TGTGCCATCAGTGCGGGGGCCGGGGAGCTGTTTTTT
CAISAGAGELFF
>TRBV7-9|NA|TRBJ1-1|NA
TGTGCCAGCAGCTCCGGCGGGCCGAACACTGAAGCTTTCTTT
CASSSGGPNTEAFF
>TRBV25-1|TRBD2|TRBJ2-5|NA
TGTGCCAGCAGTGGGCGTACTAGCGCAGAGACCCAGTACTTC
CASSGRTSAETQYF
>TRBV6-5|NA|TRBJ1-2|once
TGTGCCAGCAGTTTCGGGGGGGGCTACACCTTC
CASSFGGGYTF
>TRBV19|NA|TRBJ2-2|few
TGTGCCAGTAGTTCTGACAGGACCGGGGAGCTGTTTTTT
CASSSDRTGELFF
>TRBV19|TRBD1|TRBJ1-4|NA
TGTGCCAGCCAATCCCGGGACAGGGATGAAAAACTGTTTTTT
CASQSRDRDEKLFF